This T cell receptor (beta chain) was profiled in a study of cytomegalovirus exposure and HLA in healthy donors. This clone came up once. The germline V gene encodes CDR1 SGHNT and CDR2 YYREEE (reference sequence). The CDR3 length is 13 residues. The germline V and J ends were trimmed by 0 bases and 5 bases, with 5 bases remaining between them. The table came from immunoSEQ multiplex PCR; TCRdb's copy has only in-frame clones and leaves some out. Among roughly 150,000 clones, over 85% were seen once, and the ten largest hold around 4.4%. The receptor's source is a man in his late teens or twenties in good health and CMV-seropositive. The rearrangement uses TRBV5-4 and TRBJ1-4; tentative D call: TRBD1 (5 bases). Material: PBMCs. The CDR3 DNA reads TGTGCCAGCAGCTTGGGACAGAATGAAAAACTGTTTTTT. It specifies CASSLGQNEKLFF.